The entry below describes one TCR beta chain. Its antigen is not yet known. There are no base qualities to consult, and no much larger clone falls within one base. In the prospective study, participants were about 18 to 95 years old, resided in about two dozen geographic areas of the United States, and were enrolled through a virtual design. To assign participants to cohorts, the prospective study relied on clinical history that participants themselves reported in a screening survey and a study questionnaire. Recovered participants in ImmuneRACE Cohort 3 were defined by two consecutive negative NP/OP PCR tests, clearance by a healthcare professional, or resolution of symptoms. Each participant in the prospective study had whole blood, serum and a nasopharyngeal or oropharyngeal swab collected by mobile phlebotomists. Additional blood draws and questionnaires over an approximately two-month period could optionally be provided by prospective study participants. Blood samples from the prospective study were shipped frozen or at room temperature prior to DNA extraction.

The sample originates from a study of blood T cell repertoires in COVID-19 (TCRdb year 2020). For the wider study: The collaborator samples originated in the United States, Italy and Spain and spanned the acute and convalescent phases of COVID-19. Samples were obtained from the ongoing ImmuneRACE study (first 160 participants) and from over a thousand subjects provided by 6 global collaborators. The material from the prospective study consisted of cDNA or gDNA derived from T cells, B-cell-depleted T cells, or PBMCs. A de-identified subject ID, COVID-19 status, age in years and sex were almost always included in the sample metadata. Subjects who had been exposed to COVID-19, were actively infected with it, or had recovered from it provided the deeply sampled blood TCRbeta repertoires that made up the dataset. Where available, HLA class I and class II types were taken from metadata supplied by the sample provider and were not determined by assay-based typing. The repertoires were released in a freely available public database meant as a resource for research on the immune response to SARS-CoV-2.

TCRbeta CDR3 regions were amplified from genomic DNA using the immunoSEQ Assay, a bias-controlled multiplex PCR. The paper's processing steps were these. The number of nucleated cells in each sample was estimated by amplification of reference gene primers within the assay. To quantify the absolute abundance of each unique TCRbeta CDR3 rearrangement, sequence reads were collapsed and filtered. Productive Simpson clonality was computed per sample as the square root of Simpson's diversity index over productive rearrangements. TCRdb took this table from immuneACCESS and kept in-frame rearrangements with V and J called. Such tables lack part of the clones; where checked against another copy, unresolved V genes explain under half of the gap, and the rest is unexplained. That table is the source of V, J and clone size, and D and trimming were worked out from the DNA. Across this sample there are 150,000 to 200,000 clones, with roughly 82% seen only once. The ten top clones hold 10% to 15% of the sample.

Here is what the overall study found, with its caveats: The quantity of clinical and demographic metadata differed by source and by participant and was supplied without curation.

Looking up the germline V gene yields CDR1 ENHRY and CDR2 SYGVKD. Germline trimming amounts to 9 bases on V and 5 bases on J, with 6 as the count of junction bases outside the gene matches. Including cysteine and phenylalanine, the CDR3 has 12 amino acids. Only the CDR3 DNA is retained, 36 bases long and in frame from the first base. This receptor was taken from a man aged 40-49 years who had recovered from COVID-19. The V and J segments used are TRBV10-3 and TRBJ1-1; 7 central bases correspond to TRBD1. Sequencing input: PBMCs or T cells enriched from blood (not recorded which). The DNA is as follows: TGTGCCATTTGGGAGACAGGGACTGAAGCTTTCTTT. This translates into CAIWETGTEAFF.